This T cell receptor beta chain was profiled in a study of cytomegalovirus exposure and HLA in healthy donors. The wider study: Earlier, approximately 180 million T cells were analyzed, and some 120 million unique TCR beta sequences were found among them. Study conclusions and caveats: Under in vitro conditions, three CMV-associated chains were confirmed as specific for CMV antigens.

V shed 5 bases and J 7 bases; nucleotides not matched to a gene: 11. From germline, CDR1 is SGHAT and CDR2 FQNNGV. There are 15 residues in the CDR3. As concerns this clone: The antigen remains undetermined.

13 Jbeta primers and 60 Vbeta primers were used for the PCR. Libraries were prepared by immunoSEQ multiplex PCR; TCRdb keeps only in-frame clonotypes and omits some of them. This repertoire includes about 39,000 clones. Sequencing was performed on PBMCs. This clonotype was obtained from a woman in her twenties or thirties in good health and CMV-seropositive. The chain recombines TRBV11-2 with TRBJ2-1; 7 bases map to TRBD1. For the CDR3, the DNA is TGTGCCAGCAGCCACCCGGATAGGGGGCGTAATGAGCAGTTCTTC. Its translation is CASSHPDRGRNEQFF.